A single sample is the source of the 5 T cell receptor beta chains below, sequenced in a study of human T cells and chemical hapten exposure. Via MiXCR, TCRdb re-called the 5' RACE reads, giving one row per CDR3 protein. The table has about 120,000 distinct CDR3 sequences, approximately 19% seen once; the top ten hold around 2.7%. It was unfractionated whole blood from which total RNA was extracted. These receptors were collected from a human donor in good health.

V gene TRBV11-1 combines with J gene TRBJ2-7; perhaps TRBD1 as D (6 bases). Germline V CDR1 and CDR2: SGHAT, FQDESV (reference sequence). The CDR3 extends over 13 amino acids. V was shortened by 3 bases and J by 8 bases, with 14 bases between the two germline ends. The CDR3 DNA is TGTGCCAGCAGCTTGCCCGGGACACCCAAGCAGTACTTC. It encodes CASSLPGTPKQYF. Variable domain in full (rest from reference TRBV11-1 and TRBJ2-7): EAEVAQSPRYKITEKSQAVAFWCDPISGHATLYWYRQILGQGPELLVQFQDESVVDDSQLPKDRFSAERLKGVDSTLKIQPAELGDSAMYLCASSLPGTPKQYFGPGTRLTVT.

The CDR3 sequence is CASTFSSTDPRPYSNQPQHF. Written as DNA, the CDR3 is TGTGCCAGTACCTTTTCGAGCACAGACCCGCGACCTTATAGCAATCAGCCCCAGCATTTT. The rearrangement links TRBV19 to TRBJ1-5; D is ambiguous. The V gene's germline CDR1 is LNHDA and CDR2 SQIVND (reference sequence). The CDR3 has 20 amino acids. V lost 7 bases to trimming and J lost 0 bases, with 28 bases between them.

The chain has TRBV25-1 and TRBJ2-5; TRBD1 matches at 9 bases. This CDR3 region has 16 residues. In germline, CDR1 is MGHDK, CDR2 SYGVNS. V lost 1 base and J lost 2; bases outside the gene matches: 5. Written as DNA, the CDR3 is TGTGCCAGCAGTGAATTTCTCGGGACAGGGCAAGAGACCCAGTACTTC. Its translation: CASSEFLGTGQETQYF. Full variable domain (rest looked up from reference TRBV25-1 and TRBJ2-5): EADIYQTPRYLVIGTGKKITLECSQTMGHDKMYWYQQDPGMELHLIHYSYGVNSTEKGDLSSESTVSRIRTEHFPLTLESARPSHTSQYLCASSEFLGTGQETQYFGPGTRLLVL.

The genes are TRBV25-1 and TRBJ2-1, with a possible D match to TRBD2 (8 bases). The germline V gene has CDR1 MGHDK and CDR2 SYGVNS. The CDR3 is 16 amino acids. V lost 3 bases, J lost 4 bases, and 16 bases lay in between. The chain's CDR3 is CASSDGGDRLYNEQFF. DNA of the CDR3: TGTGCCAGCAGTGACGGGGGGGACAGATTATACAATGAGCAGTTCTTC.

This clonotype was found a few times. This rearrangement joins TRBV11-2 to TRBJ1-1; D is unclear. V lost 6 bases and J 7 bases, leaving 21 bases between the germline ends. The CDR3 length is 15 residues. The germline CDR1 and CDR2 sequences are SGHAT and FQNNGV. CDR3 amino acids: CASRFTRRPEDEAFF. CDR3 nucleotides: TGTGCCAGCAGATTCACTCGGCGGCCGGAGGATGAAGCTTTCTTT.